A single sample is the source of the 10 T cell receptor beta chains below, sequenced in a study of T cells after yellow fever vaccination. TCRdb called the 5' RACE reads again in MiXCR, with one record for every CDR3 protein. The sample carries roughly 400,000 distinct CDR3 sequences, over 15% recorded once. This specimen was PBMCs, taken before the yellow fever booster vaccination. The origin of the receptors is a man aged 18-30 years who received the YFV17D yellow fever vaccine.

In this sample, this clonotype turned up a few times. CDR3 residues: CASSYRVRDRSWYF. The CDR3 DNA sequence: TGTGCCAGCAGTTACCGGGTCCGGGACAGGTCTTGGTACTTC. The chain recombines TRBV6-6 with TRBJ2-4; 8 bases fit TRBD1. The CDR3 covers 14 residues. V dropped 2 bases and J dropped 15; count of bases not matched to a gene: 12. From germline, CDR1 is MNHNY and CDR2 SVGAGI (reference sequence).

The chain joins TRBV24-1 to TRBJ2-1; 7 bases are shared with TRBD1. CDR3 length: 15 amino acids. The germline V gene has CDR1 KGHDR and CDR2 SFDVKD. V shed 6 bases, J shed 5 bases, and the junction held 9 bases outside the gene matches. CDR3 in amino acids: CATSWWTGPNNEQFF. The CDR3, as DNA: TGTGCCACCAGTTGGTGGACAGGACCCAACAATGAGCAGTTCTTC.

The V and J genes are TRBV5-6 and TRBJ1-4; no clear D gene. Germline V CDR1 and CDR2: SGHDT, YYEEEE. Between the trimmed V and J ends, which lost 4 bases and 1 base, there was a span of 11 bases. CDR3 length: 15 amino acids. In nucleotides, the CDR3 is TGTGCCAGCAGCCCTTCCCCGGGAACTAATGAAAAACTGTTTTTT. This codes for CASSPSPGTNEKLFF. Full variable domain (remainder filled in from reference TRBV5-6 and TRBJ1-4): DAGVTQSPTHLIKTRGQQVTLRCSPKSGHDTVSWYQQALGQGPQFIFQYYEEEERQRGNFPDRFSGHQFPNYSSELNVNALLLGDSALYLCASSPSPGTNEKLFFGSGTQLSVL.

This clonotype was seen only a few times. The rearrangement links TRBV5-1 to TRBJ2-1, with a tentative D call TRBD2 (6 bases). Trimming stripped 0 bases from V and 6 bases from J, with 19 bases between. Germline V lookup: CDR1 SGHRS, CDR2 YFSETQ. The CDR3 runs to 17 residues. This CDR3 is CASSLATTSGGGNEQFF. The CDR3 DNA sequence: TGCGCCAGCAGCTTGGCCACGACTAGTGGGGGAGGCAATGAGCAGTTCTTC.

This clonotype was found a few times. V is TRBV10-3 and J is TRBJ1-1; TRBD1 aligns across 7 bases. The CDR3 has 14 amino acids. Trimming at V came to 5 bases and at J to 0 bases, leaving 3 bases not matched to a gene. Per the germline V gene, CDR1 is ENHRY and CDR2 is SYGVKD. CDR3 nucleotide sequence: TGTGCCATCAGTACAGGGGCTTTGAACACTGAAGCTTTCTTT. It encodes CAISTGALNTEAFF.

This clonotype appeared a few times. The chain has TRBV7-6 and TRBJ2-7; no reliable D call. V was pared by 1 base and J by 1 base, with 11 bases between. CDR1 is SGHVS and CDR2 is FNYEAQ in the germline V gene. The CDR3 extends over 15 amino acids. CDR3 in DNA: TGTGCCAGCAGCTTAGATGCCGGAGATTCCTACGAGCAGTACTTC. Protein sequence: CASSLDAGDSYEQYF.

CDR3 sequence (DNA): TGTGCCAGCAGCGCCGACAGCCACGAGCAGTACTTC. Translating it yields CASSADSHEQYF. The gene calls are TRBV7-9 and TRBJ2-7; tentatively, D is TRBD1 (5 bases). Trimming removed 5 bases from V and 5 bases from J, with 10 bases in between. CDR1 SEHNR and CDR2 FQNEAQ come from the germline V gene (reference sequence). The CDR3 has 12 residues.

V gene TRBV7-9 combines with J gene TRBJ2-7, with no clear D. The V and J ends lost 8 bases and 6 bases respectively, with 17 bases between them. CDR3 length equals 13 residues. The germline V gene encodes CDR1 SEHNR and CDR2 FQNEAQ (reference sequence). The CDR3 DNA follows: TGTGCCAGCCTAAACCCTGGGAAACCCGAGCAGTACTTC. This translates into CASLNPGKPEQYF.

The rearrangement uses TRBV6-2 or TRBV6-3 and TRBJ2-2; maybe TRBD1 (6 bases). CDR1 and CDR2 from the germline V gene are MNHEY and SVGEGT. The V and J ends lost 4 bases and 0 bases respectively, with 9 bases between them. This CDR3 has 15 residues. CDR3 region: CASSSNRANTGELFF. CDR3 coding DNA: TGTGCCAGCAGTTCCAACAGGGCGAACACCGGGGAGCTGTTTTTT.

The CDR3 sequence is CAGHFLGTGPYNEQFF. In DNA form, the CDR3 reads TGTGCCGGCCATTTTTTAGGAACAGGGCCATACAATGAGCAGTTCTTC. The chain couples TRBV10-3 to TRBJ2-1, with D maybe TRBD1 (6 bases). Deletions cut 11 bases from V and 4 bases from J, with 24 bases between. Germline V gene sequence: CDR1 ENHRY, CDR2 SYGVKD. The CDR3 is 16 residues long.